The rows below give T cell receptor beta chains drawn from one sample of a study of blood T cell repertoires in COVID-19. Clones were read by immunoSEQ multiplex PCR, and TCRdb kept only the in-frame ones, dropping some. Of roughly 250,000 clones listed, roughly 86% are singletons. The sample taken for sequencing was PBMCs or T cells enriched from blood (not recorded which). Every receptor here comes from a woman aged 40 to 49 with acute COVID-19. Each CDR3 is given with its conserved first and last residue. The order of the fields is clone size, V gene, D gene, J gene, CDR3 protein, CDR3 DNA. A D gene is named only where the DNA matches it firmly. Only part of the rows carry a size: once, few, many, or a class if the clone is expanded.

>NA|TRBV5-4|NA|TRBJ1-2
CASSQTVTYGYTF
TGTGCCAGCAGCCAGACAGTTACCTATGGCTACACCTTC
>NA|TRBV11-1|NA|TRBJ2-7
CASSSEPREQYF
TGTGCCAGCAGCTCCGAGCCACGGGAGCAGTACTTC
>NA|TRBV7-3|TRBD2|TRBJ2-3
CASSATSSTDTQYF
TGTGCCAGCAGCGCGACTAGCAGCACAGATACGCAGTATTTT
>NA|TRBV28|NA|TRBJ2-7
CASRILTYEQYF
TGTGCCAGCAGGATTCTAACCTACGAGCAGTACTTC
>NA|TRBV19|TRBD2|TRBJ2-1
CASRPGGPFLHEQFF
TGTGCCAGTAGGCCGGGAGGGCCGTTTCTCCATGAGCAGTTCTTC
>NA|TRBV4-1|TRBD1|TRBJ1-1
CASSQEQGANTEAFF
TGCGCCAGCAGCCAAGAACAGGGGGCGAACACTGAAGCTTTCTTT
>NA|TRBV7-8|NA|TRBJ1-5
CASSYGQGQHQPQHF
TGTGCCAGCAGCTATGGTCAGGGGCAACATCAGCCCCAGCATTTT
>NA|TRBV11-3|NA|TRBJ2-3
CASSLVASSDTQYF
TGTGCCAGCAGCTTAGTGGCTAGCTCAGATACGCAGTATTTT
>few|TRBV3-1/TRBV3-2|NA|TRBJ2-3
CASSHSRDTQYF
TGTGCCAGCAGCCATTCGAGAGATACGCAGTATTTT
>NA|TRBV7-3|NA|TRBJ1-2
CASSARGENYGYTF
TGTGCCAGCAGCGCCCGGGGAGAGAACTATGGCTACACCTTC
>once|TRBV19|NA|TRBJ1-2
CASSSRGGDYGYTF
TGTGCCAGTAGTTCCCGGGGAGGGGACTATGGCTACACCTTC
>NA|TRBV7-9|NA|TRBJ1-1
CASSFKNTEAFF
TGTGCCAGCAGCTTTAAGAACACTGAAGCTTTCTTT
>NA|TRBV25-1|TRBD1|TRBJ1-6
CASSDWDSYNSPLHF
TGTGCCAGCAGTGACTGGGACAGCTATAATTCACCCCTCCACTTT
>NA|TRBV3-1/TRBV3-2|NA|TRBJ2-2
CASSQGQGRPGELFF
TGTGCCAGCAGCCAAGGCCAGGGTAGGCCCGGGGAGCTGTTTTTT
>few|TRBV7-9|TRBD2|TRBJ2-7
CASSSPAGFGGEYTYEQYF
TGTGCCAGCAGCTCACCTGCCGGGTTTGGGGGGGAATACACCTACGAGCAGTACTTC
>few|TRBV29-1|TRBD1|TRBJ1-1
CSGRQGDTEAFF
TGCAGCGGGAGACAGGGGGACACTGAAGCTTTCTTT
>NA|TRBV12-5|TRBD2|TRBJ2-1
CASLTGGVNNEQFF
TGTGCTAGTCTGACGGGGGGGGTTAACAATGAGCAGTTCTTC
>NA|TRBV25-1|NA|TRBJ2-5
CASRAKIGRDFQETQYF
TGTGCCAGCAGGGCCAAAATTGGGCGGGACTTCCAAGAGACCCAGTACTTC
>NA|TRBV29-1|TRBD2|TRBJ2-1
CSAVLAGGIYNEQFF
TGCAGCGCCGTCTTAGCGGGAGGCATCTACAATGAGCAGTTCTTC
>NA|TRBV5-1|NA|TRBJ1-3
CASSLDSPGNTIYF
TGCGCCAGCAGCTTGGACAGCCCTGGAAACACCATATATTTT
>NA|TRBV6-5|NA|TRBJ1-1
CASRNTRNTEAFF
TGTGCCAGCAGAAACACCAGGAACACTGAAGCTTTCTTT
>NA|TRBV11-1|TRBD2|TRBJ2-5
CASSSGTSGQETQYF
TGTGCCAGCAGCTCCGGGACTAGCGGACAAGAGACCCAGTACTTC
>NA|TRBV15|NA|TRBJ2-3
CATSRIQEYF
TGTGCCACCAGCAGAATCCAGGAGTATTTT
>NA|TRBV6-5|NA|TRBJ2-3
CASEAGSTDTQYF
TGTGCTTCTGAGGCGGGAAGTACAGATACGCAGTATTTT
>few|TRBV11-3|NA|TRBJ2-7
CASSLIVSYEQYF
TGTGCCAGCAGCTTAATCGTCTCCTACGAGCAGTACTTC
>NA|TRBV4-1|TRBD2|TRBJ2-3
CASSQGASGSTDTQYF
TGCGCCAGCAGCCAAGGGGCTAGCGGGAGCACAGATACGCAGTATTTT
>NA|TRBV21-1|NA|TRBJ2-3
CASSFKGLAPSTDTQYF
TGTGCCAGCAGTTTTAAAGGGCTAGCACCTAGCACAGATACGCAGTATTTT
>NA|TRBV25-1|NA|TRBJ2-2
CASSEYEAGELFF
TGTGCCAGCAGTGAATATGAGGCCGGGGAGCTGTTTTTT
>NA|TRBV11-3|NA|TRBJ2-4
CASSLDSQNIQYF
TGTGCCAGCAGCTTAGATAGCCAGAACATTCAGTACTTC